Only a few counts were recorded for the clone carrying this T cell receptor (beta chain). Its target is not known. These data belong to a study of T-cell memory formation after mild COVID-19. Study conclusions and caveats: CD4/CD8 balance held among clones contracting day 15 to 85, and later expanders leaned CD4+.

From the 5' RACE reads, TCRdb called clonotypes with MiXCR, one entry per CDR3 protein. The profile shows more than 250,000 distinct CDR3 sequences, approximately 15% of them singletons. Germline CDR1 is MNHEY and CDR2 is SMNVEV (reference sequence). The length of the CDR3 is 12 residues. V was clipped by 6 bases and J by 3 bases, with 8 bases between them. Sequenced material: PBMCs or a T cell subset sorted from them (not recorded which). This TCR was sampled from a man aged 18 to 29 who had mild COVID-19 (a few samples of this study predate the infection). Cell type and time point are not known. This rearrangement joins TRBV27 to TRBJ1-2; D unresolved. This CDR3 is CASRGSHYGYTF. The CDR3 nucleotides read TGTGCCAGCAGGGGCAGCCACTATGGCTACACCTTC.